Listed here are 5 T cell receptor beta chains from one sample, sequenced in a study of PD-L1 blockade in urothelial cancer. The time point denotes: peripheral blood 6 weeks after treatment start. TCRdb's table, derived via immunoSEQ multiplex PCR, lists solely in-frame clones and lacks some. The sample lists roughly 100,000 clones, less than 85% seen once, with approximately 8.4% in the top ten. The starting material was PBMCs, obtained around atezolizumab (anti-PD-L1) treatment. The receptors shown here come from a man aged 65-85 years with urothelial cancer.

This chain connects TRBV30 to TRBJ1-2, with 8 bases matching TRBD1. This CDR3 contains 14 residues. V dropped 3 bases and J dropped 3; count of bases not matched to a gene: 6. CDR1 and CDR2 (germline): GTSNPN, SVGIG (reference sequence). In DNA form, the CDR3 reads TGTGCCTGGAGAAGGACAGGGTACGACTATGGCTACACCTTC. Residues: CAWRRTGYDYGYTF.

This clone was observed a single time. The genes are TRBV13 and TRBJ1-2, with D hard to call. CDR1 and CDR2 (germline): PRHDT, FYEKMQ (reference sequence). V lost 5 bases and J 4 bases, leaving 8 bases between the germline ends. The length of the CDR3 is 12 residues. The CDR3 DNA reads TGTGCCAGCAGCCCGGGTGGCTATGGCTACACCTTC. Amino acids: CASSPGGYGYTF.

This clone was seen only a few times. The chain is built from TRBV6-1 and TRBJ1-2, with TRBD1 identical over 8 bases. Germline lookup yields CDR1 MNHNS and CDR2 SASEGT. After removal of 4 bases from V and 8 bases from J, the junction contained 9 bases not matched to a gene. There are 14 residues in the CDR3. The CDR3 bases are TGTGCCAGCAGTGTCGGGGGTCGGGACAGGGGCTACACCTTC. It yields the protein CASSVGGRDRGYTF.

This clone has only a few counts. The V call is TRBV7-2, the J call TRBJ2-7; 9 nucleotides align to TRBD2. This CDR3 is built from 15 residues. Losses at the gene ends were 4 bases for V and 4 bases for J; bases not matched to a gene: 8. Germline assignment: CDR1 SGHTA and CDR2 FQGNSA. CDR3 residues: CASSSNSGSGYEQYF. The DNA for the CDR3 is TGTGCCAGCAGCTCTAATAGCGGGAGTGGATACGAGCAGTACTTC.

This rearrangement joins TRBV5-1 to TRBJ2-3, with D possibly TRBD1 on 5 matching bases. This CDR3 region has 17 residues. The V end was cut by 6 bases, the J end by 0 bases, with 20 bases between. Germline CDR1 and CDR2: SGHRS and YFSETQ. CDR3 DNA: TGCGCCAGCAATCCGAGGAACAGGTTCTCTAGCACAGATACGCAGTATTTT. This encodes CASNPRNRFSSTDTQYF.